This T cell receptor (beta chain) appears in the sequencing data of a study of T cells after yellow fever vaccination. Overall study: The SMART-Seq v4 Ultra Low Input method served to prepare the low-cell-number fractions. Whole-study findings and limits: It was a weaker secondary response, yet one that peaked faster, at day 5 versus 15. Clonotypes found in both CD4 and CD8 compartments made up a small share.

This clonotype was counted ten times or more. Antigen: not known. The germline V gene encodes CDR1 SGHTA and CDR2 FQGNSA. The CDR3 is made up of 14 amino acids. The V end was cut by 6 bases, the J end by 6 bases, with 15 bases between. The study made its TCR cDNA through 5'RACE template switching. That step introduced a universal primer site along with UMIs. TCRdb re-derived calls from the 5' RACE reads in MiXCR, one entry per CDR3 protein. The table records about 74,000 distinct CDR3 sequences, approximately 6.5% of them present only once. The clonotype comes from a young man who received the YFV17D yellow fever vaccine. The chain has TRBV7-2 and TRBJ2-1; possibly TRBD1 for D (5 bases). The material sequenced was CD8+ T cells sorted from PBMCs, taken roughly 5 days after the first yellow fever vaccination. Here the CDR3 DNA reads TGTGCCAGCAGATCCCTGGGGCGGCTCAATGAGCAGTTCTTC. Translating it yields CASRSLGRLNEQFF.